The next 16 T cell receptor beta chains were all read from a single sample in a study of blood T cells in healthy people across ages. Primed by a sample-barcoded 5' primer and a J-beta primer mix, a second PCR proceeded for roughly 6 to 12 cycles. TCRdb re-called the 5' RACE reads through MiXCR, storing one row per CDR3 protein. The repertoire holds 1.6 million or so distinct CDR3 sequences, about 31% seen once, with roughly 10% in the top ten. The sequenced sample was blood. The receptors were gathered from a woman under 40 in good health.

This chain connects TRBV5-1 to TRBJ2-7, with D tentatively TRBD1 or TRBD2 (5 bases each). The V end lost 4 bases, the J end lost 7 bases, and 15 bases lay between the germline ends. CDR3 size: 13 residues. Germline V gives CDR1 SGHRS, CDR2 YFSETQ. CDR3 residues: CASSRGRLREQYF. DNA of the CDR3: TGCGCCAGCAGCCGGGGCCGACTGAGAGAGCAGTACTTC. Filled out from reference TRBV5-1 and TRBJ2-7, the complete variable domain reads KAGVTQTPRYLIKTRGQQVTLSCSPISGHRSVSWYQQTPGQGLQFLFEYFSETQRNKGNFPGRFSGRQFSNSRSEMNVSTLELGDSALYLCASSRGRLREQYFGPGTRLTVT.

V is TRBV27 and J is TRBJ2-5; tentatively, D is TRBD1 (7 bases). TRBJ2-7 explains the end of the DNA better; the J call may be wrong. This CDR3 comprises 16 residues. Per the germline V gene, CDR1 is MNHEY and CDR2 is SMNVEV (reference sequence). The CDR3 nucleotides read TGTGCCAGCAGTTTATCGATGGCAGGGGGGCACTACGAGCAGTACTTC. The encoded protein is CASSLSMAGGHYEQYF.

The genes are TRBV7-6 and TRBJ1-6, with a weak D call TRBD1 (6 bases). The CDR3 spans 17 residues. The V and J ends lost 5 bases and 5 bases respectively, with 19 bases between them. Germline CDR1 and CDR2: SGHVS and FNYEAQ. CDR3 coding DNA: TGTGCCAGCAGCCCAGAGCCGACAGGATACAATAATTCACCCCTCCACTTT. It codes for CASSPEPTGYNNSPLHF.

V is TRBV7-9 and J is TRBJ2-7; D is unresolved. The V end lost 1 base, the J end lost 7 bases, and 11 bases lay between the germline ends. The germline gives CDR1 SEHNR, CDR2 FQNEAQ (reference sequence). This CDR3 spans 13 amino acids. The CDR3 region is CASSLELSLEQYF. The CDR3 region has the DNA TGTGCCAGCAGCTTAGAGCTCTCACTAGAGCAGTACTTC. Drawing the rest from reference TRBV7-9 and TRBJ2-7, the complete variable domain is DTGVSQNPRHKITKRGQNVTFRCDPISEHNRLYWYRQTLGQGPEFLTYFQNEAQLEKSRLLSDRFSAERPKGSFSTLEIQRTEQGDSAMYLCASSLELSLEQYFGPGTRLTVT.

The chain links TRBV3-1 to TRBJ2-1; 10 bases agree with TRBD2. Germline-derived CDR1 and CDR2 are LGHDT and YNNKEL (reference sequence). J was trimmed by 6 bases and V by 2 bases; bases with no gene match: 7. This CDR3 is built from 16 residues. This chain's CDR3 is CASSQPTSGARNEQFF. The DNA for the CDR3 is TGTGCCAGCAGCCAACCCACTAGCGGGGCCCGCAATGAGCAGTTCTTC.

Regarding this clonotype: At one of its ends the junction is not consistent with the germline gene, which may arise from a read error. This chain connects TRBV7-3 to TRBJ2-3; 9 bases are shared with TRBD2. The CDR3 consists of 16 residues. CDR1 SGHTA and CDR2 FQGTGA come from the germline V gene. DNA for the CDR3: TGTGTCAGCAGCCCCGGACTAGCGTCTTTACTAAATACGCAGTATTTT. Residues: CVSSPGLASLLNTQYF.

The chain combines TRBV2 with TRBJ2-5; TRBD2 aligns across 10 bases. The germline gives CDR1 SNHLY, CDR2 FYNNEI. The trim removed 8 bases at V and 5 bases at J, leaving 8 bases unmatched. The CDR3 extends over 14 amino acids. The CDR3 spells CASWLAGATETQYF. CDR3 DNA: TGTGCCAGCTGGCTAGCGGGGGCCACGGAGACCCAGTACTTC. The entire variable domain, with the rest obtained from reference TRBV2 and TRBJ2-5, is as follows: EPEVTQTPSHQVTQMGQEVILRCVPISNHLYFYWYRQILGQKVEFLVSFYNNEISEKSEIFDDQFSVERPDGSNFTLKIRSTKLEDSAMYFCASWLAGATETQYFGPGTRLLVL.

The CDR3: CSARGNPGQGYNEQFF. DNA of the CDR3: TGCAGTGCTAGAGGTAACCCGGGACAGGGTTACAATGAGCAGTTCTTC. The V and J genes are TRBV20-1 and TRBJ2-1, with 9 bases lining up with TRBD1. Trimming took 1 base from V and 4 from J; bases not matched to a gene: 8. The CDR3 covers 16 residues. Germline V gene data show CDR1 as DFQATT and CDR2 as SNEGSKA (reference sequence).

This clonotype turned up a few times. Written as DNA, the CDR3 is TGTGCCAGCAGTTTGTGGGACAATGCCTACGAGCAGTACTTC. Its translation: CASSLWDNAYEQYF. V gene TRBV28 combines with J gene TRBJ2-7; TRBD1 is a possible D gene (6 bases). Trimming cost V 3 bases and J 2 bases, with 11 bases left between them. From germline, CDR1 is MDHEN and CDR2 SYDVKM. CDR3 length equals 14 residues.

This clonotype came up a few times. The chain is built from TRBV5-8 and TRBJ2-7, with a weak D call TRBD2 (5 bases). Germline CDR1 SGHTS, CDR2 YDEGEE. The CDR3 length is 14 residues. V was pared by 3 bases and J by 7 bases, with 17 bases between. CDR3 protein: CASSSGLPPREQYF. The CDR3, as DNA: TGTGCCAGCAGCTCAGGACTGCCGCCTAGAGAGCAGTACTTC.

As for this clonotype: An end of the junction differs from the germline gene, which may be a read error. The chain combines TRBV28 with TRBJ2-7, with D perhaps TRBD1 (5 bases). Germline loops: CDR1 MDHEN, CDR2 SYDVKM. CDR3 length equals 14 residues. The CDR3 nucleotides are TGTACCAGCATTAACAGGTCCCAAATTGGCGAGCAGTACTTC. Its translation is CTSINRSQIGEQYF.

The chain links TRBV30 to TRBJ2-7, with 8 bases lining up with TRBD2. This CDR3 has 13 residues. After removal of 4 bases from V and 5 bases from J, the junction contained 7 bases not matched to a gene. Germline V gives CDR1 GTSNPN, CDR2 SVGIG (reference sequence). This CDR3 is CAWNGGVQHEQYF. CDR3 in DNA: TGTGCCTGGAACGGGGGGGTTCAACACGAGCAGTACTTC.

The gene calls are TRBV4-1 and TRBJ2-3; TRBD2 matches 12 bases. V lost 4 bases, J lost 5 bases, and 13 bases stayed unmatched. The CDR3 is made up of 18 amino acids. Germline V CDR1 and CDR2: MGHRA, YSYEKL. For the CDR3, the DNA is TGCGCCAGCAGCCCAAAAGGGCTAGCGGGGGGGCAGCAAGATACGCAGTATTTT. It encodes CASSPKGLAGGQQDTQYF.

The V call is TRBV18, the J call TRBJ1-1, with D unresolved. Germline loops: CDR1 KGHSH, CDR2 LQKENI. The ends were cut back, 6 bases at V and 7 bases at J, with 15 bases in the middle. CDR3 length: 13 amino acids. In DNA, the CDR3 is TGTGCCAGCTCTCCAGGACGGTCCAATGAAGCTTTCTTT. Translating gives CASSPGRSNEAFF.

This clonotype was seen many times. The rearrangement uses TRBV9 and TRBJ2-7, with TRBD1 identical over 8 bases. CDR1 and CDR2 (germline): SGDLS, YYNGEE. CDR3 length: 15 amino acids. With 2 bases clipped from V and 2 bases from J, the junction kept 6 bases outside the gene matches. The CDR3 coding sequence is TGTGCCAGCAGCGTGGGACAGGAGTATACCTACGAGCAGTACTTC. It yields the protein CASSVGQEYTYEQYF. Full variable domain (rest looked up from reference TRBV9 and TRBJ2-7): DSGVTQTPKHLITATGQRVTLRCSPRSGDLSVYWYQQSLDQGLQFLIQYYNGEERAKGNILERFSAQQFPDLHSELNLSSLELGDSALYFCASSVGQEYTYEQYFGPGTRLTVT.

The chain recombines TRBV6-5 with TRBJ1-6; no clear D gene. Germline loops: CDR1 MNHEY, CDR2 SVGAGI. CDR3 size: 16 residues. The germline V and J ends were trimmed by 2 bases and 10 bases, with 18 bases remaining between them. CDR3 bases: TGTGCCAGCAGTTACAGTAGTTTAAAGGGATGGTCACCCCTCCACTTT. This gives the protein CASSYSSLKGWSPLHF.